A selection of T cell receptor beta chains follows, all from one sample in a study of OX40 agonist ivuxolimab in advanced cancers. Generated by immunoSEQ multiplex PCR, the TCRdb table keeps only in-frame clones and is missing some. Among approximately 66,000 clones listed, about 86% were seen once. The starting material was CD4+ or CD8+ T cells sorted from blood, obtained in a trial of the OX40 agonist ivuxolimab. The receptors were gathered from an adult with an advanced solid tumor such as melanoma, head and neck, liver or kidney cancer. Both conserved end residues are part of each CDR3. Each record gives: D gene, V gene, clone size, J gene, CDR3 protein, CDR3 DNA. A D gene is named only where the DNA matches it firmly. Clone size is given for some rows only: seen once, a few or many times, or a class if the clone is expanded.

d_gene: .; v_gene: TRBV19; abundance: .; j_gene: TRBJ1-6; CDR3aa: CASSSSGGAYNSPLHF; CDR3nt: TGTGCCAGTAGTAGCTCAGGAGGGGCTTATAATTCACCCCTCCACTTT
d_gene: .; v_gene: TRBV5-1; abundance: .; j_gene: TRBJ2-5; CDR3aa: CASSPGGSQETQYF; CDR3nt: TGCGCCAGCAGCCCAGGGGGGAGCCAGGAGACCCAGTACTTC
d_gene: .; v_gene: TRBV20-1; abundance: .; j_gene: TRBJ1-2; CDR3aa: CVRTREDGYTF; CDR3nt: TGCGTCCGGACGAGGGAGGATGGCTACACCTTC
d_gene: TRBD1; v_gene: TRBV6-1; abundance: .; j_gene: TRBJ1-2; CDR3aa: CASSNDRAREGYTF; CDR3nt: TGTGCCAGCAGCAATGACAGGGCCCGGGAGGGCTACACCTTC
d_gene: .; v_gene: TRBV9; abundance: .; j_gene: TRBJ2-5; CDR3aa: CASSAGGLQETQYF; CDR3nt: TGTGCCAGCAGCGCCGGGGGACTGCAAGAGACCCAGTACTTC
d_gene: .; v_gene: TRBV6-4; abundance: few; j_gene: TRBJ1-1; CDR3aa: CASRRDRGYTEAFF; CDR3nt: TGTGCCAGCAGACGGGACCGCGGCTACACTGAAGCTTTCTTT
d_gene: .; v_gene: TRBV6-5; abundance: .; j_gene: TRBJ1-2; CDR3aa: CASKFGRSDTGAYTF; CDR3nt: TGTGCCAGTAAATTCGGCAGGTCGGATACTGGGGCCTACACCTTC
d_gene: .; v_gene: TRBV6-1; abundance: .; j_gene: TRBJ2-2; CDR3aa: CASRRTTSNTGELFF; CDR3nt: TGTGCCAGCCGAAGGACCACATCGAACACCGGGGAGCTGTTTTTT
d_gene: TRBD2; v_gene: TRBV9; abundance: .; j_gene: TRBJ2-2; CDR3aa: CASSSHGTSGATGELFF; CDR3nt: TGTGCCAGCAGCAGCCATGGGACTAGCGGGGCCACCGGGGAGCTGTTTTTT
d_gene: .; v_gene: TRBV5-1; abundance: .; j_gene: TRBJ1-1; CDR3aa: CASSLSIGRRNTEAFF; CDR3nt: TGCGCCAGCAGCTTGAGTATAGGCAGACGGAACACTGAAGCTTTCTTT
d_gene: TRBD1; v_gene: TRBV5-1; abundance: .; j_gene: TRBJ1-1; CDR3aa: CASSTTGVPNTEAFF; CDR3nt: TGCGCCAGCAGCACAACAGGGGTCCCGAACACTGAAGCTTTCTTT
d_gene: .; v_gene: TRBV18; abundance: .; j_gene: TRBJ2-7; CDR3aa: CASSPGPGGTYEQYF; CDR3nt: TGTGCCAGCTCACCAGGGCCAGGGGGGACCTACGAGCAGTACTTC
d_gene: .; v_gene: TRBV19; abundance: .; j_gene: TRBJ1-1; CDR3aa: CASSIVSGAWNTEAFF; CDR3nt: TGTGCCAGTAGTATAGTAAGCGGGGCGTGGAACACTGAAGCTTTCTTT
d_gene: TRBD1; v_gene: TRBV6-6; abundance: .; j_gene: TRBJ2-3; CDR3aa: CASRASRDRAYF; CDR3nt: TGTGCCAGCAGAGCCTCCCGGGACAGGGCGTATTTT
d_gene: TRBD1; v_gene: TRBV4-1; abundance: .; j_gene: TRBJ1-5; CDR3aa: CASSQAYRGRSNQPQHF; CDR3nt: TGCGCCAGCAGCCAAGCGTACAGGGGCCGCAGCAATCAGCCCCAGCATTTT
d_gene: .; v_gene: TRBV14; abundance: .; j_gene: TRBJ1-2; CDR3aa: CASSQDWGPNYGYTF; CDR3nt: TGTGCCAGCAGCCAAGATTGGGGGCCTAACTATGGCTACACCTTC
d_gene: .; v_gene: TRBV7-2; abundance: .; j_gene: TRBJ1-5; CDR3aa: CASSLPPAGWQPQHF; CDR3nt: TGTGCCAGCAGCTTACCCCCAGCAGGGTGGCAGCCCCAGCATTTT
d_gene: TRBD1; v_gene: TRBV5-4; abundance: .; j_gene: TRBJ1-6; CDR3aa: CASSPTGKDSPLHF; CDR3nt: TGTGCCAGCAGCCCGACAGGGAAAGATTCACCCCTCCACTTT
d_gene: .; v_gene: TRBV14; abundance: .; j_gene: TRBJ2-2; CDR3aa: CASSHRAAANTGELFF; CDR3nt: TGTGCCAGCAGCCACAGGGCAGCCGCGAACACCGGGGAGCTGTTTTTT
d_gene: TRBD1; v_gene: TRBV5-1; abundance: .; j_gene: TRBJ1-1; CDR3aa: CASSSLPGQPSKNTEAFF; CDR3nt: TGCGCCAGCAGCTCTTTGCCGGGACAGCCATCAAAGAACACTGAAGCTTTCTTT
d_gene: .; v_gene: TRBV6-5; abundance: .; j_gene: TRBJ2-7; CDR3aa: CASSYSSRDDYEQYF; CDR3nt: TGTGCCAGCAGTTACTCTTCCAGGGACGACTACGAGCAGTACTTC
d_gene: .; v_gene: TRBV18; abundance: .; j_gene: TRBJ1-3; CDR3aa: CASSQLEAWNTIYF; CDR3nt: TGTGCCAGCTCACAGTTAGAGGCGTGGAACACCATATATTTT
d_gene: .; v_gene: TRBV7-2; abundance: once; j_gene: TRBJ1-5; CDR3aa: CASSWGGMGNQPQHF; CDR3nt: TGTGCCAGCAGCTGGGGCGGGATGGGCAATCAGCCCCAGCATTTT
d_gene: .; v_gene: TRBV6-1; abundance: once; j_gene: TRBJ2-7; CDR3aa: CASSEAGYEQYF; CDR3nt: TGTGCCAGCAGTGAGGCAGGGTACGAGCAGTACTTC
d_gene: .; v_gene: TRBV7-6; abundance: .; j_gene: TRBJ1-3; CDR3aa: CASSYSASSGNTIYF; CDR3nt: TGTGCCAGCAGCTATAGCGCGAGCTCTGGAAACACCATATATTTT
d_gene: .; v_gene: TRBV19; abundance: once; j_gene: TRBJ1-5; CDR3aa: CASSIGAGRGNQPQHF; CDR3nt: TGTGCCAGTAGTATAGGTGCAGGGAGAGGCAATCAGCCCCAGCATTTT
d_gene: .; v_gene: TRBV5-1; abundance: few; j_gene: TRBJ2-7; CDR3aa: CASSLAAGYEQYF; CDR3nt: TGCGCCAGCAGCTTGGCCGCGGGATACGAGCAGTACTTC
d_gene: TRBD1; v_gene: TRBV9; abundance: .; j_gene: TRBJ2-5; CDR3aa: CASSFQTGGVETQYF; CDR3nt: TGTGCCAGCAGCTTCCAGACAGGGGGCGTAGAGACCCAGTACTTC